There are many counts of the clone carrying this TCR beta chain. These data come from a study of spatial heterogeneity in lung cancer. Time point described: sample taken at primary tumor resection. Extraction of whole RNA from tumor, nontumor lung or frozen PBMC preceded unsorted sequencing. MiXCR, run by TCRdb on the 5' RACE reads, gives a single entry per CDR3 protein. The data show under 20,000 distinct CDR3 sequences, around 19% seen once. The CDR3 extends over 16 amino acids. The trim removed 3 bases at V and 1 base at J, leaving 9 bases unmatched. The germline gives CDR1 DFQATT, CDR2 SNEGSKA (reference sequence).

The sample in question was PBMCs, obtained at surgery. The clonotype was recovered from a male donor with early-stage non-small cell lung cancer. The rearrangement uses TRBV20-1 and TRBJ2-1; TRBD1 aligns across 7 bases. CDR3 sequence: CSARDPGTASYNEQFF. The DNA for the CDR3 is TGCAGTGCTAGGGACCCCGGGACAGCTTCCTACAATGAGCAGTTCTTC.